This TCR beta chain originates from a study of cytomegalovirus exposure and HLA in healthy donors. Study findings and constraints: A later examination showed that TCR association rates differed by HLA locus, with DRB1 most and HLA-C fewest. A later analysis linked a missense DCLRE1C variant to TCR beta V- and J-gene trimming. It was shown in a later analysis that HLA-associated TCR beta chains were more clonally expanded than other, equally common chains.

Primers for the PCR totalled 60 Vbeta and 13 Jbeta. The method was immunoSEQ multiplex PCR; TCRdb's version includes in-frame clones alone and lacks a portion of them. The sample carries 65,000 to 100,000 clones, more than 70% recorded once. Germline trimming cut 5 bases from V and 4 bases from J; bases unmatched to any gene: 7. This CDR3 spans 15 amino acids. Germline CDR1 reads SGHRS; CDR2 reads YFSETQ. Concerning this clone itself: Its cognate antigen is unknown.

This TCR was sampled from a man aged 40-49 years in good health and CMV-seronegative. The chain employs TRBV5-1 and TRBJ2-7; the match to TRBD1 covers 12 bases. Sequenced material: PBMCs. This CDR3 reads CASRQPGQGAYEQYF. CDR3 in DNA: TGCGCCAGCAGACAACCGGGACAGGGGGCTTACGAGCAGTACTTC. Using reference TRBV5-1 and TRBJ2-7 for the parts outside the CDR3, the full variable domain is KAGVTQTPRYLIKTRGQQVTLSCSPISGHRSVSWYQQTPGQGLQFLFEYFSETQRNKGNFPGRFSGRQFSNSRSEMNVSTLELGDSALYLCASRQPGQGAYEQYFGPGTRLTVT.